This T cell receptor beta chain appears in the sequencing data of a study of long-term antiretroviral therapy in people with HIV. In this sample, this clone turned up once. Its antigen is not identified. The study used samples holding about 1-10 million cryopreserved PBMC before DNA extraction. V lost 8 bases, J lost 5 bases, and 15 bases lay in between. This CDR3 spans 13 amino acids. Germline loops: CDR1 PRHDT, CDR2 FYEKMQ (reference sequence). Study-wide points: Post-ART samples showed increased diversity that remained below transplant donor control levels. The study found narrower CDR3 length ranges in HIV repertoires than in controls.

The run of the v3.0 immunoSEQ assay was at survey level. Only in-frame clones appear in the TCRdb table, and some are missing; sequencing was by immunoSEQ multiplex PCR. The table includes over 30,000 clones, around 72% detected once. This sequence originates from a woman aged 45 to 65 with HIV. V gene TRBV13 combines with J gene TRBJ1-1, with D possibly TRBD1 on 5 matching bases. The input for sequencing was unsorted PBMCs, taken 3.1 years after starting antiretroviral therapy. Here the CDR3 DNA reads TGTGCCAGCTCCCCCCCCCGGGGGACTGAAGCTTTCTTT. This encodes CASSPPRGTEAFF.